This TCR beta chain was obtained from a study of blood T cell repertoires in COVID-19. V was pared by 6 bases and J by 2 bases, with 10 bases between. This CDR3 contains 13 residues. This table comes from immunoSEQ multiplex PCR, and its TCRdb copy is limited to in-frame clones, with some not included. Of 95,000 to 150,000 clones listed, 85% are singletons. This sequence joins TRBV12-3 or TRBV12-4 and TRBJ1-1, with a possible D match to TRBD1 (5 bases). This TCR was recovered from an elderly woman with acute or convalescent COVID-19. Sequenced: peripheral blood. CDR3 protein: CASRSQGNTEAFF. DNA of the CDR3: TGTGCCAGCAGGTCCCAGGGTAACACTGAAGCTTTCTTT.